The rows below give T cell receptor beta chains drawn from one sample of a study of lymphopenia after photon versus proton radiotherapy. TCRdb's table, derived via immunoSEQ multiplex PCR, lists solely in-frame clones and lacks some. The table includes tens of thousands of clones, approximately 90% detected once. Sequencing was performed on peripheral blood, taken from a patient treated with proton-based radiotherapy. The receptors were sampled from a man older than 75 with esophageal cancer. Both conserved end residues are trimmed from each CDR3. Fields, in order: D gene, J gene, clone size, V gene, CDR3 protein. A D gene is named only where the DNA matches it firmly. Not every row has a clone size; where given, it reads once, few, many or a size class.

TRBD2	TRBJ2-3	.	TRBV30	AWSVGLAIDTQY
.	TRBJ2-3	.	TRBV5-1	ASSSRADTDTQY
.	TRBJ1-2	.	TRBV2	ASSAGANYGYT
.	TRBJ2-3	.	TRBV29-1	SVGVSPDTQY
TRBD1	TRBJ2-1	.	TRBV9	ASSVRPGTGISYNEQF
.	TRBJ2-5	.	TRBV9	ASSGQISGGQETQY
.	TRBJ1-1	.	TRBV4-1	ASSPRSPGGTEAF
.	TRBJ1-2	.	TRBV30	AWTPLRGNYGYT
.	TRBJ1-1	medium-sized	TRBV29-1	SVLGGQTEAF
.	TRBJ1-2	few	TRBV10-2	ASSEQGVGGYT
.	TRBJ1-5	.	TRBV28	ASSLGTGSNQPQH
.	TRBJ1-5	.	TRBV12-5	ASGLVRKGSYQPQH
TRBD2	TRBJ2-2	.	TRBV27	ASSDLTVAGVVTGELF
TRBD1	TRBJ1-5	.	TRBV7-8	ASSFGTDNQPQH
.	TRBJ2-1	.	TRBV6-5	ASSYPGRLF
TRBD1	TRBJ2-1	.	TRBV4-1	ASSQVTGFGNNEQF
TRBD2	TRBJ2-3	.	TRBV9	ASSEVTSGSAQY
.	TRBJ2-2	.	TRBV9	ASSVDWTNTGELF
.	TRBJ1-5	.	TRBV7-2	ASSLVGGSNQPQH
.	TRBJ2-4	.	TRBV11-2	ASRHIRELGKNIQY
.	TRBJ2-7	.	TRBV5-1	ASRDGAYEQY
.	TRBJ2-5	.	TRBV21-1	ASSKAQPSLAGGTQETQY
.	TRBJ1-6	.	TRBV5-4	ASSLSLTGLNSPLH
.	TRBJ1-1	.	TRBV6-5	ASRIPRDLNTEAF
.	TRBJ1-3	.	TRBV7-2	ASSYSGNTIY
.	TRBJ1-4	.	TRBV7-2	ASSLLRQQEKLF
TRBD2	TRBJ2-5	.	TRBV5-6	ASSSWTSGEGTQY
.	TRBJ2-2	.	TRBV6-5	ASIGGSGGTGELF
TRBD1	TRBJ1-6	.	TRBV5-6	ASSPLGQANSPLH
TRBD1	TRBJ1-2	.	TRBV7-2	ASSSPGQAYGYT
.	TRBJ1-4	.	TRBV6-5	ASRGPATNEKLF